A single sample is the source of the 22 T cell receptor beta chains below, sequenced in a study of T cell responses to AZD1222 COVID-19 vaccine. Assay used: immunoSEQ multiplex PCR; TCRdb lists only in-frame clones, some missing. Of around 120,000 clones listed, around 90% are singletons. The source material was peripheral blood, sampled on day 0 of AZD1222 vaccination. These receptors were obtained from an adult in good health.

This clone was seen a few times. The chain combines TRBV15 with TRBJ2-3; the D is unclear. Trimming removed 0 bases at V and 5 bases at J, with 3 bases between. The length of the CDR3 is 12 residues. The germline CDR1 and CDR2 sequences are LNHNV and YYDKDF (reference sequence). The CDR3 reads CATSRDQDTQYF. The DNA of the CDR3 is TGTGCCACCAGCAGAGATCAAGATACGCAGTATTTT.

This clone has only one observation. The V gene is TRBV6-5, the J gene TRBJ1-1; unclear D gene. Trimming removed 3 bases from V and 6 bases from J, with 14 bases in between. The CDR3 is 14 amino acids. Germline V gives CDR1 MNHEY, CDR2 SVGAGI. CDR3 region: CASSYSERMSEAFF. DNA for the CDR3: TGTGCCAGCAGTTATTCCGAACGTATGTCTGAAGCTTTCTTT.

This chain uses TRBV7-9 with TRBJ2-7, with D maybe TRBD2 (5 bases). Trimming took off 4 bases at V and 2 bases at J, with 12 bases between the two ends. The germline V gene has CDR1 SEHNR and CDR2 FQNEAQ (reference sequence). The CDR3 runs to 14 residues. As DNA, the CDR3 is TGTGCCAGCAGCTCCGGACGGGATCCCTACGAGCAGTACTTC. Protein product: CASSSGRDPYEQYF.

V and J are TRBV7-2 and TRBJ2-5; 8 bases map to TRBD2. The CDR3 has 14 residues. Germline CDR1 is SGHTA and CDR2 is FQGNSA. V shed 3 bases and J 4 bases; nucleotides not matched to a gene: 4. The CDR3 spells CASSFGLASETQYF. The CDR3 DNA reads as TGTGCCAGCAGCTTTGGACTAGCTTCAGAGACCCAGTACTTC.

This chain joins TRBV5-1 and TRBJ1-4, with 8 nucleotides matching TRBD1. CDR3 length: 17 amino acids. V lost 3 bases to trimming and J lost 6 bases; unmatched junction nucleotides: 13. Looked up from germline, CDR1 is SGHRS and CDR2 is YFSETQ. The CDR3 DNA is TGCGCCAGCAGCTCGGGATCTCAGGGGGCAGGATATGAAAAACTGTTTTTT. Translating gives CASSSGSQGAGYEKLFF. Looking up the rest from reference TRBV5-1 and TRBJ1-4 gives the full variable domain: KAGVTQTPRYLIKTRGQQVTLSCSPISGHRSVSWYQQTPGQGLQFLFEYFSETQRNKGNFPGRFSGRQFSNSRSEMNVSTLELGDSALYLCASSSGSQGAGYEKLFFGSGTQLSVL.

The V call is TRBV9, the J call TRBJ2-1; D possibly corresponds to TRBD1 (6 bases). Germline V CDR1 and CDR2: SGDLS, YYNGEE. CDR3 size: 15 residues. Trimming shortened V by 4 bases and J by 1 base, and 12 bases separated the two germline ends. The CDR3 spells CASSTRGGSYNEQFF. The CDR3 DNA reads as TGTGCCAGCAGCACCAGGGGTGGGTCCTACAATGAGCAGTTCTTC.

In its sample, this clone was seen a few times. The chain carries TRBV19 and TRBJ1-6; D uncertain. V lost 1 base to trimming and J lost 9 bases, with 10 bases between them. Germline V CDR1 and CDR2: LNHDA, SQIVND (reference sequence). The CDR3 covers 14 residues. The CDR3 loop reads CASSIGEYGSPLHF. The DNA for the CDR3 is TGTGCCAGTAGTATAGGGGAGTATGGTTCACCCCTCCACTTT.

The gene calls are TRBV15 and TRBJ2-1; no reliable D call. The length of the CDR3 is 14 residues. Germline CDR1 LNHNV, CDR2 YYDKDF (reference sequence). V was cut by 1 base and J by 3 bases, with 7 bases left in between. The CDR3 reads CATSRVPGYNEQFF. The CDR3 DNA reads as TGTGCCACCAGCAGAGTTCCTGGCTACAATGAGCAGTTCTTC. The full variable domain, rest sourced from reference TRBV15 and TRBJ2-1, is DAMVIQNPRYQVTQFGKPVTLSCSQTLNHNVMYWYQQKSSQAPKLLFHYYDKDFNNEADTPDNFQSRRPNTSFCFLDIRSPGLGDTAMYLCATSRVPGYNEQFFGPGTRLTVL.

The chain has TRBV27 and TRBJ1-2; no reliable D call. Trimming cost V 0 bases and J 8 bases, with 10 bases left between them. Germline-derived CDR1 and CDR2 are MNHEY and SMNVEV (reference sequence). This CDR3 has 13 residues. The CDR3 DNA reads as TGTGCCAGCAGTTTATCGGCCGGGTTCGGCTACACCTTC. This gives the protein CASSLSAGFGYTF.

This clone was counted a single time. The rearrangement links TRBV5-1 to TRBJ2-6; no firm D call. In germline, CDR1 is SGHRS, CDR2 YFSETQ. This CDR3 spans 17 amino acids. V was trimmed by 2 bases and J by 2 bases, leaving 14 bases between them. CDR3 nucleotides: TGCGCCAGCAGCTTCGAGGCGGTGGTCCCTGGGGCCAACGTCCTGACTTTC. Its protein product is CASSFEAVVPGANVLTF. Variable domain in full (rest from reference TRBV5-1 and TRBJ2-6): KAGVTQTPRYLIKTRGQQVTLSCSPISGHRSVSWYQQTPGQGLQFLFEYFSETQRNKGNFPGRFSGRQFSNSRSEMNVSTLELGDSALYLCASSFEAVVPGANVLTFGAGSRLTVL.

This clone was seen a handful of times. This sequence joins TRBV4-2 and TRBJ2-7; TRBD2 aligns across 9 bases. Germline V CDR1 and CDR2: LGHNA, YNFKEQ. This CDR3 spans 15 amino acids. The V segment lost 1 base and the J segment 0 bases; nucleotides outside the gene matches: 1. CDR3 residues: CASSQGSGSSYEQYF. DNA of the CDR3: TGTGCCAGCAGCCAAGGTAGCGGGAGCTCCTACGAGCAGTACTTC.

The chain links TRBV27 to TRBJ1-1; 8 nucleotides line up with TRBD1. Losses at the gene ends were 1 base for V and 4 bases for J; bases not matched to a gene: 5. The CDR3 consists of 15 residues. Germline values: CDR1 MNHEY, CDR2 SMNVEV (reference sequence). The CDR3 loop reads CASSLWYRGGTEAFF. The CDR3 DNA reads TGTGCCAGCAGTTTATGGTACAGGGGGGGCACTGAAGCTTTCTTT.

In this sample, this clone turned up a few times. The chain joins TRBV20-1 to TRBJ2-7; TRBD2 agrees at 7 bases. Germline V gene sequence: CDR1 DFQATT, CDR2 SNEGSKA (reference sequence). This CDR3 has 13 amino acids. Germline trimming cut 5 bases from V and 4 bases from J; bases unmatched to any gene: 8. The CDR3 nucleotides read TGCAGTGCTGGTGCGGGAGAGCCTTACGAGCAGTACTTC. Protein: CSAGAGEPYEQYF.

This chain links TRBV3-1 (or the pseudogene TRBV3-2) with TRBJ1-2; no definite D call. This CDR3 contains 13 residues. The germline V gene has CDR1 LGHDT and CDR2 YNNKEL (reference sequence). V was pared by 0 bases and J by 4 bases, with 6 bases between. The CDR3 region has the DNA TGTGCCAGCAGCCAAGATCGGGTCTATGGCTACACCTTC. Amino acid sequence: CASSQDRVYGYTF.

The chain couples TRBV30 to TRBJ2-2, with 8 bases fitting TRBD2. The CDR3 totals 16 residues. CDR1 is GTSNPN, CDR2 SVGIG, per germline (reference sequence). V trimming: 0 bases; J trimming: 2 bases; junction bases outside the gene matches: 5. CDR3 sequence (DNA): TGTGCCTGGAGTGTACCCGGACTAGCTAACACCGGGGAGCTGTTTTTT. It specifies CAWSVPGLANTGELFF.

The chain carries TRBV7-6 and TRBJ2-1; TRBD2 might be the D (7 bases). Trimming took 1 base from V and 6 from J, leaving 19 bases between them. CDR3 length equals 17 residues. Germline V CDR1 and CDR2: SGHVS, FNYEAQ. The CDR3 coding sequence is TGTGCCAGCAGCTTAGGCGGGGGCCAAGCCGCTAGCAATGAGCAGTTCTTC. It codes for CASSLGGGQAASNEQFF.

V is TRBV12-3 or TRBV12-4 and J is TRBJ2-2; unclear D gene. The V end was cut by 4 bases, the J end by 5 bases, with 8 bases between. The CDR3 is 13 residues long. This CDR3 reads CASSSRNTGELFF. The CDR3 DNA follows: TGTGCCAGCAGTTCGCGAAATACCGGGGAGCTGTTTTTT.

This chain links TRBV7-9 with TRBJ2-1; a weak D match, TRBD1 (6 bases). The germline V gene has CDR1 SEHNR and CDR2 FQNEAQ (reference sequence). V was cut by 6 bases and J by 5 bases, with 20 bases left in between. CDR3 length: 16 amino acids. The CDR3 bases are TGTGCCAGCAGGACACCCGGCAGGGGAGTGCACAATGAGCAGTTCTTC. This codes for CASRTPGRGVHNEQFF.

The rearrangement uses TRBV3-1 (or the pseudogene TRBV3-2) and TRBJ2-2, with 12 bases that match TRBD2. The CDR3 totals 17 residues. Looked up from germline, CDR1 is LGHDT and CDR2 is YNNKEL (reference sequence). The V gene end was trimmed by 4 bases and the J gene end by 6 bases; junction bases not matched to a gene: 9. DNA of the CDR3: TGTGCCAGCAGCCGACGGGAGCTAGCGGGAGGGGCCGGGGAGCTGTTTTTT. Its protein is CASSRRELAGGAGELFF.

The chain uses TRBV7-9 and TRBJ2-4; 9 bases agree with TRBD2. CDR3 length: 19 amino acids. Germline CDR1 is SEHNR and CDR2 is FQNEAQ (reference sequence). V lost 2 bases and J lost 0; bases outside the gene matches: 11. The CDR3 loop is CASSLLGTSWAVAKNIQYF. For the CDR3, the DNA is TGTGCCAGCAGCTTACTGGGGACTAGCTGGGCCGTAGCCAAAAACATTCAGTACTTC. Full variable domain (outside the CDR3, taken from reference TRBV7-9 and TRBJ2-4): DTGVSQNPRHKITKRGQNVTFRCDPISEHNRLYWYRQTLGQGPEFLTYFQNEAQLEKSRLLSDRFSAERPKGSFSTLEIQRTEQGDSAMYLCASSLLGTSWAVAKNIQYFGAGTRLSVL.

The chain is built from TRBV11-2 and TRBJ1-6, with a weak D call TRBD1 (5 bases). The V gene lost 7 bases and the J gene lost 1 base, with 11 bases spanning the gap. The CDR3 runs 15 residues. Germline V gene sequence: CDR1 SGHAT, CDR2 FQNNGV. The CDR3 nucleotides read TGTGCCAGCACCATTGGACATTCCTATAATTCACCCCTCCACTTT. Its protein product is CASTIGHSYNSPLHF.

The chain is built from TRBV9 and TRBJ1-4; a possible D gene is TRBD1 (5 bases). The CDR3 is 11 amino acids. Trimming took off 3 bases at V and 10 bases at J, with 7 bases between the two ends. Germline V lookup: CDR1 SGDLS, CDR2 YYNGEE. The CDR3 protein is CASSAGGKLFF. The CDR3 bases are TGTGCCAGCAGCGCTGGGGGAAAACTGTTTTTT.